This is a list of T cell receptor beta chains from one sample in a study of cytomegalovirus exposure and HLA in healthy donors. The table came from immunoSEQ multiplex PCR; TCRdb's copy has only in-frame clones and leaves some out. This table holds roughly 55,000 clones, about 69% found once. Sequencing was performed on PBMCs. The source of these receptors is a man aged 40-49 years in good health and CMV-seropositive. Both conserved end residues are trimmed from each CDR3. The order of the fields is D gene, V gene, CDR3 protein. The D gene is left open where the match is weak.

d_call: -; v_call: TRBV29-1; cdr3_aa: SASPGANVLT
d_call: TRBD2; v_call: TRBV11-2; cdr3_aa: ASSRRLAGFHEQF
d_call: TRBD1; v_call: TRBV4-1; cdr3_aa: ASSQESFPEGGINEKLF
d_call: TRBD2; v_call: TRBV2; cdr3_aa: ASLAGASYEQY
d_call: -; v_call: TRBV2; cdr3_aa: ASSFTGTGELF
d_call: -; v_call: TRBV19; cdr3_aa: ASSFAGRTETQY
d_call: TRBD2; v_call: TRBV7-3; cdr3_aa: ASSSRASGQETQY
d_call: -; v_call: TRBV6-5; cdr3_aa: ASKEGATDTQY
d_call: TRBD1; v_call: TRBV2; cdr3_aa: ASIYLGTGLNGANVLT
d_call: TRBD1; v_call: TRBV4-1; cdr3_aa: ASSSTTGTMGGQPQH
d_call: -; v_call: TRBV5-4; cdr3_aa: ASSPSQVLNTEAF
d_call: -; v_call: TRBV27; cdr3_aa: ASRIETTYNSPLH
d_call: -; v_call: TRBV5-6; cdr3_aa: ASSFWDTHTDTQY
d_call: TRBD1; v_call: TRBV6-6; cdr3_aa: ASRTGGLTNEKLF
d_call: -; v_call: TRBV5-6; cdr3_aa: ASSPYLSSYNEQF
d_call: TRBD1; v_call: TRBV5-4; cdr3_aa: ASSREGALNYGYT
d_call: -; v_call: TRBV30; cdr3_aa: AWSQGLGSEAF
d_call: -; v_call: TRBV9; cdr3_aa: ASSAKMKGAEAF
d_call: TRBD1; v_call: TRBV11-3; cdr3_aa: ASSLETGQGTYEQY
d_call: TRBD2; v_call: TRBV7-8; cdr3_aa: ASSLALLTQRAGGYNEQF
d_call: -; v_call: TRBV5-1; cdr3_aa: ASSSWEDGYGYT
d_call: -; v_call: TRBV9; cdr3_aa: ASSVEEAGSTLSTDTQY
d_call: -; v_call: TRBV18; cdr3_aa: ASSPPTAPNYGYT
d_call: -; v_call: TRBV7-9; cdr3_aa: SSSSTYTTNYGYT
d_call: -; v_call: TRBV7-2; cdr3_aa: ASSALIGGGTEAF
d_call: -; v_call: TRBV29-1; cdr3_aa: SVVEDFYEQY
d_call: -; v_call: TRBV4-1; cdr3_aa: ASSTTGGFGANVLT
d_call: -; v_call: TRBV18; cdr3_aa: ASSQGSNTGELF
d_call: -; v_call: TRBV5-1; cdr3_aa: ASSRGQAMNTEAF
d_call: -; v_call: TRBV19; cdr3_aa: ASSMQPRVHTEAF
d_call: TRBD1; v_call: TRBV4-1; cdr3_aa: ASSRQPGQGAGTEAF
d_call: -; v_call: TRBV5-1; cdr3_aa: ASSPLAGDGNTIY
d_call: -; v_call: TRBV5-6; cdr3_aa: ASSLFSSYGYT
d_call: -; v_call: TRBV4-1; cdr3_aa: ASSQDQLAVLYGYT
d_call: TRBD2; v_call: TRBV19; cdr3_aa: ASSIAPGLAGVSSSYNEQF
d_call: -; v_call: TRBV5-4; cdr3_aa: ASSLGQRYGYT
d_call: -; v_call: TRBV30; cdr3_aa: AWSQNNEQF
d_call: -; v_call: TRBV21-1; cdr3_aa: ASSPRDSQY
d_call: TRBD1; v_call: TRBV5-5; cdr3_aa: ASSFGIQGGNYGYT
d_call: -; v_call: TRBV2; cdr3_aa: ASSEGVGKAGQPQH
d_call: TRBD1; v_call: TRBV7-7; cdr3_aa: ASSPDRGQRETQY
d_call: -; v_call: TRBV21-1; cdr3_aa: ASSKRGSSEGVNSNQPQH
d_call: TRBD2; v_call: TRBV7-9; cdr3_aa: ASSPRAAGVNEQF
d_call: -; v_call: TRBV7-3; cdr3_aa: ASSLDGSGANVLT
d_call: -; v_call: TRBV6-6; cdr3_aa: ASSYSQGTEAF
d_call: -; v_call: TRBV4-1; cdr3_aa: ASSQGAGQNYGYT
d_call: -; v_call: TRBV4-1; cdr3_aa: ASSPSEVSGETQY